What follows describes a single T cell receptor beta chain. Its specificity is unknown. The data were taken from a study of PD-1 blockade in classical Hodgkin lymphoma. Study-level findings and limits: According to reports, newly diagnosed patients had lower baseline TCR diversity than healthy donors, and relapsed/refractory patients had lower baseline TCR diversity still.

Time point meaning: cycle 4 day 1 (C4D1), after 6 weeks of nivolumab. Following autologous stem cell transplantation, relapse occurred in every patient, and exposure to brentuximab vedotin varied. Only in-frame clones appear in the TCRdb table, and some are missing; sequencing was by immunoSEQ multiplex PCR. The profile shows over 20,000 clones, approximately 80% of them singletons. Germline CDR1 reads KGHSH; CDR2 reads LQKENI. The V end lost 5 bases, the J end lost 2 bases, and 8 bases lay between the germline ends. The CDR3 length is 13 residues. The J gene is TRBJ2-3, the V gene TRBV18; no firm D call. Source: peripheral blood mononuclear cells (PBMCs), taken before the fourth cycle of nivolumab. This sequence was found in a human donor with classical Hodgkin lymphoma. In DNA, the CDR3 is TGTGCCAGCTCATACATATCCACAGATACGCAGTATTTT. It specifies CASSYISTDTQYF. The whole variable domain, filled in from reference TRBV18 and TRBJ2-3, reads NAGVMQNPRHLVRRRGQEARLRCSPMKGHSHVYWYRQLPEEGLKFMVYLQKENIIDESGMPKERFSAEFPKEGPSILRIQQVVRGDSAAYFCASSYISTDTQYFGPGTRLTVL.